This is a list of T cell receptor beta chains from one sample in a study of T cell responses to AZD1222 COVID-19 vaccine. Assay used: immunoSEQ multiplex PCR; TCRdb lists only in-frame clones, some missing. The sample shows 100,000 to 150,000 clones, about nine tenths of them seen only once. The source material was peripheral blood, sampled on day 0 of AZD1222 vaccination. The source is an adult in good health. The CDR3 runs from the conserved cysteine through the conserved F or W.

CDR3 protein,V gene,J gene
CASRTDIGGDTQYF,TRBV5-1,TRBJ2-3
CASSSHRGWGAFF,TRBV28,TRBJ1-1
CASSPDGGVRGGSPLHF,TRBV5-1,TRBJ1-6
CASSPGQKLNSPLHF,TRBV6-2/TRBV6-3,TRBJ1-6
CASSFQGASSNEQFF,TRBV27,TRBJ2-1
CASSQVSSGPTNEQFF,TRBV4-1,TRBJ2-1
CASSPLGGGPSTDTQYF,TRBV4-2,TRBJ2-3
CASSQGTSMNTEAFF,TRBV4-3,TRBJ1-1
CASSYGFGGRAGELFF,TRBV6-5,TRBJ2-2
CASSLRGTGEQFF,TRBV5-5,TRBJ2-1
CASSLGGVNTEAFF,TRBV11-3,TRBJ1-1
CASSSHRGGLGEKLFF,TRBV13,TRBJ1-4
CASSLTVNYGYTF,TRBV7-3,TRBJ1-2
CASSLSLAGGPYEQYF,TRBV27,TRBJ2-7
CASSLGFGDYGYTF,TRBV5-4,TRBJ1-2
CASRVFDSYQPQHF,TRBV28,TRBJ1-5
CATSGRTDTQYF,TRBV10-1,TRBJ2-3
CASSKVRKDNQPQHF,TRBV21-1,TRBJ1-5
CASTVENLSTDTQYF,TRBV9,TRBJ2-3
CASSQGSGGAGFNYGYTF,TRBV4-1,TRBJ1-2
CASSAGEGARNIQYF,TRBV7-2,TRBJ2-4
CASSFNGPGSQFF,TRBV12-3/TRBV12-4,TRBJ2-1
CASSEGPVWNSNQPQHF,TRBV6-1,TRBJ1-5
CASEGAGSSPLHF,TRBV19,TRBJ1-6
CATSTGTADQPQHF,TRBV15,TRBJ1-5
CASSPDREDGYTF,TRBV18,TRBJ1-2
CASSRRGPLEKLFF,TRBV7-9,TRBJ1-4
CASSLRLGTGGEKLFF,TRBV3-1/TRBV3-2,TRBJ1-4
CASTQGVNTGELFF,TRBV7-6,TRBJ2-2
CASSLDAGKNYGYTF,TRBV5-1,TRBJ1-2
CASTWSYNSPLHF,TRBV19,TRBJ1-6
CASSTIAGGTQYF,TRBV10-2,TRBJ2-3
CASSQEPWSSYEQYF,TRBV4-3,TRBJ2-7
CASGFSSYEQYF,TRBV12-5,TRBJ2-7
CASSWTESSYEQYF,TRBV5-1,TRBJ2-7
CASRTTTSSYNEQFF,TRBV28,TRBJ2-1
CASSQVMGFGEQFF,TRBV3-1/TRBV3-2,TRBJ2-1
CASSPDRGPAYEQYF,TRBV11-3,TRBJ2-7
CASCYRDTNEKLFF,TRBV19,TRBJ1-4
CASREGQGFDEQYF,TRBV6-5,TRBJ2-7
CASSGDMGTSEAFF,TRBV5-8,TRBJ1-1
CSVEGGFVTDTQYF,TRBV29-1,TRBJ2-3
CASSGQRSYNEQFF,TRBV28,TRBJ2-1
CASSLAGQGRNEQFF,TRBV7-9,TRBJ2-1
CASSAGRSTDTQYF,TRBV9,TRBJ2-3
CASRTPDGTLNEKLFF,TRBV19,TRBJ1-4
CSVEGARGKTEAFF,TRBV29-1,TRBJ1-1
CASSRVGRANTEAFF,TRBV7-2,TRBJ1-1
CASTEIPEVNTEAFF,TRBV19,TRBJ1-1
CASSFSLRGLNTEAFF,TRBV28,TRBJ1-1
CASSPRRRGTSGGAETQYF,TRBV11-2,TRBJ2-5
CASSRDRGTDEAFF,TRBV19,TRBJ1-1
CASSFMPSSTDTQYF,TRBV27,TRBJ2-3
CATSSGGITDTQYF,TRBV9,TRBJ2-3
CASSWDTGMKLFF,TRBV7-9,TRBJ1-4
CASMRGSGSDYGYTF,TRBV28,TRBJ1-2
CASSGGQGDGYGYTF,TRBV7-2,TRBJ1-2
CASSLVQGDTEAFF,TRBV5-1,TRBJ1-1
CSAGREEKLFF,TRBV29-1,TRBJ1-4
CASSPRNTGELFF,TRBV18,TRBJ2-2